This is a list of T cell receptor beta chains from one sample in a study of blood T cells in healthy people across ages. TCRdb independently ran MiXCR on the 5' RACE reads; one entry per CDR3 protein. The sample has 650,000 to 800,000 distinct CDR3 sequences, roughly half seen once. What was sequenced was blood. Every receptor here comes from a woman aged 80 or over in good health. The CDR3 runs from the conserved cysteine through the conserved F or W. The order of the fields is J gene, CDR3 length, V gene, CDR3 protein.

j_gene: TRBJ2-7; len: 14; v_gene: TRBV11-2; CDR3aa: CASSGRAGVYEQYF
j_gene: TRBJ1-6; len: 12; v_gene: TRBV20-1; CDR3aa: CTLARMDSPLHF
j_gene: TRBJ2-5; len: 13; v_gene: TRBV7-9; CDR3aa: CASSRGQLETQYF
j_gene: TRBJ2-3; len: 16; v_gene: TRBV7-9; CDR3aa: CASSLTLAGSTDTQYF
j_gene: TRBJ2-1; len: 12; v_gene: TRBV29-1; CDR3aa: CSAGGWGNEQFF
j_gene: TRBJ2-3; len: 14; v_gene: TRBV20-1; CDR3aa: CSARENASGRRQYF
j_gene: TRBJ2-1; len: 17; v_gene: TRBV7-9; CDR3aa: CASSFNRQAVSYNEQFF
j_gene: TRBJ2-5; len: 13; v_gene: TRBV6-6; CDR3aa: CASSWGLQETQYF
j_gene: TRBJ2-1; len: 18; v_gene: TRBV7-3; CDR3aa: CASSLPGGTKSSYNEQFF
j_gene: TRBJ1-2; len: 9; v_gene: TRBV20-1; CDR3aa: CSLGDGYTF
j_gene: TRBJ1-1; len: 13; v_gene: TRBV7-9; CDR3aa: CASSLTQNTEAFF
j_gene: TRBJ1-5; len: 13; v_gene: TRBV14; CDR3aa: CASSQGLGQPQHF
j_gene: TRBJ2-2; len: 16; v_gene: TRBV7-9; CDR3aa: CASSFEGGRNTGELFF
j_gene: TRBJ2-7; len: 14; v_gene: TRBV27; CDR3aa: CASSLIGYHGEQYF
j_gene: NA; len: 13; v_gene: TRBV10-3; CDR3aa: CAISGGVPETQYF
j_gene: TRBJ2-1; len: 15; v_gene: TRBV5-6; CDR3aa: CASSLGLAGKNEQFF
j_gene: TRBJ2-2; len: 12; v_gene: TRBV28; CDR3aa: CASSFPERELFF
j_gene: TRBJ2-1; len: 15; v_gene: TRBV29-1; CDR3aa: CSVEGRRRAGNEQFF
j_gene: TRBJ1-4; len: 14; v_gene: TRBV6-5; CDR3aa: CASSSDTTNEKLFF
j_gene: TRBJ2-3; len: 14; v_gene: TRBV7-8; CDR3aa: CASSLVQLTDTQYF
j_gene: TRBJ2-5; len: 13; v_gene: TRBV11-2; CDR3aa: CASSLTDQETQYF
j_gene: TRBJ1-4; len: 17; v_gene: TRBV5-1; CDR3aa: CASSLGQGGDYSEKLFF
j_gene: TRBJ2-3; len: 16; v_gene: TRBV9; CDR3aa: CASSVLAGLPGDTQYF
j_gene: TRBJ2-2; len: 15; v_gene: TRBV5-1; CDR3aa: CASSPGTGETGELFF
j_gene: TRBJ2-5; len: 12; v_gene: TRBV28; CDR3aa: CASSYPKSGQYF
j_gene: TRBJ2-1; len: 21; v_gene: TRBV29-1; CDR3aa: CSVEARRFEGQDRGRGGEQFF
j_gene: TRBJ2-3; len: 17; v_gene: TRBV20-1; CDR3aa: CSASKGLALLSTDTQYF
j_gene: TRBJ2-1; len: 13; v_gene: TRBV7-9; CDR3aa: CASSPHGSNEQFF
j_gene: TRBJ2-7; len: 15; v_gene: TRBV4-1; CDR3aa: CASSHRTGTSYEQYF
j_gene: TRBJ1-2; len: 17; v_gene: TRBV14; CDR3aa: CASSQTGGEPVLNGYTF
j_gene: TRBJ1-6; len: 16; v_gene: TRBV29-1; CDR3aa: CSVKPRPDRNNSPLHF
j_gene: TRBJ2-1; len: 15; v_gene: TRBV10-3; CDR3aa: CAISDRDSHPYEQFF
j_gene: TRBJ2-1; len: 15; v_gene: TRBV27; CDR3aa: CASSPPGQGSNEQFF
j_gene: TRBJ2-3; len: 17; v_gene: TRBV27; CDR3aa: CASSPPSYSPNTDTQYF
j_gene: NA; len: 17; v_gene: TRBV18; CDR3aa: CASSRYSFSSSYNEQYF
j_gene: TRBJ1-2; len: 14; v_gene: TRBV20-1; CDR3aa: CSAWTGGAAYGYTF
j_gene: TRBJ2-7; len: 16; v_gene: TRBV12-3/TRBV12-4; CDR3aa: CASSSIPGRGTVKQYF
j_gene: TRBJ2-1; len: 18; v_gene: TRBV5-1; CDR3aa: CASGLVPSAGTGYNEQFF
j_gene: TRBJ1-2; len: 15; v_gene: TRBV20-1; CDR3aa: CSARDPKNGNYGYTF
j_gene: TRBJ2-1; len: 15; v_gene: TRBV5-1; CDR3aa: CASSKTSGNYNEQFF
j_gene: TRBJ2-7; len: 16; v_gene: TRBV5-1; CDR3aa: CASRENPGQDSYEQYF
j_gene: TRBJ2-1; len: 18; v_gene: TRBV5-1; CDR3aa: CASSLVPSAGTGYNEQFF
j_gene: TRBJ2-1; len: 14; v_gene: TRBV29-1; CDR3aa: CSLQTGSSYNEQFF
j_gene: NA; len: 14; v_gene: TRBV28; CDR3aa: CASARLAGASEQYF
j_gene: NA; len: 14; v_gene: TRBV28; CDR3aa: CASSRQVGFYEQYF
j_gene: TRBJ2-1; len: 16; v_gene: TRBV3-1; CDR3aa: CASSSLLAGARNEQFF
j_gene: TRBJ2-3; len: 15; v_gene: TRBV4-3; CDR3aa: CASSQDALEADTQYF
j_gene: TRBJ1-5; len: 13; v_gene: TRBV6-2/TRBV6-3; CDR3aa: CASATGIYQPQHF
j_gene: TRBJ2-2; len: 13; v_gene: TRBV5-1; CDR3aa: CASSSLVPGELFF
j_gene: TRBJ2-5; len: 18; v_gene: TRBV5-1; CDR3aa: CASSLYPPQRDREETQYF
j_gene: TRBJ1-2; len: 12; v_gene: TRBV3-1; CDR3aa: CASSQGAGGYTF
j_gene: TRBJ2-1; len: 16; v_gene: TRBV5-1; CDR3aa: CASSPSAGTGGNEQFF
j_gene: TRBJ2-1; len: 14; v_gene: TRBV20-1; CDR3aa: CSAVPGTGLNEQFF
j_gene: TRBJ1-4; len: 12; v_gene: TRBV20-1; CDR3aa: CSASRTGEKLFF
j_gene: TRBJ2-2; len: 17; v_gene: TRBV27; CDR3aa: CASSLDGGGGRSGELFF